This T cell receptor beta chain stems from a study of shared clonotypes between healthy human individuals. As regards this clone: The antigen is undetermined.

The CDR3 runs 13 residues. V was clipped by 0 bases and J by 3 bases, with 3 bases between them. Findings and limits, study-wide: Larger estimated richness was generally recorded for naive subsets relative to memory subsets. When naive CD4 clonotypes were compared across a few donors, 5% to 5.5% were shared. Generation of non-shared clonotypes was less probable than generation of clonotypes shared by all four donors.

Assay execution proceeded at the deep level. Clones were read by immunoSEQ multiplex PCR, and TCRdb kept only the in-frame ones, dropping some. The sample has 2,500,000 or so clones; approximately 93% are singletons. Material for sequencing was naive CD4+ T cells from PBMCs. Specified subset: CD45RA+ positively selected. The chain has TRBV23-1 and TRBJ1-5; D is unclear. TRBV23-1 is placed among ORFs of uncertain function. This receptor was obtained from a man younger than 30 in good health. Some clones in this sample may be carry-over from other donors' samples. In DNA form, the CDR3 reads TGCGCCAGCAGTCAATCCGTCAATCAGCCCCAGCATTTT. It specifies CASSQSVNQPQHF.